The present T cell receptor (beta chain) was sequenced within a study of blood T cell repertoires in COVID-19. Study details: The origin of the acute and convalescent COVID-19 samples was the United States, Italy and Spain.

Sequenced by immunoSEQ multiplex PCR; TCRdb stores in-frame clones only, minus some. The table shows about 18,000 clones, with nearly 90% occurring only once. This CDR3 has 14 amino acids. Between the trimmed V and J ends, which lost 0 bases and 0 bases, there was a span of 5 bases. Germline CDR1 reads SEHNR; CDR2 reads FQNEAQ (reference sequence). This rearrangement joins TRBV7-9 to TRBJ2-5; no definite D call. Sequencing was done on a sample of peripheral blood. This receptor was identified in a middle-aged man with active COVID-19. The CDR3 DNA is TGTGCCAGCAGCTTAGCCCCAGACCAAGAGACCCAGTACTTC. Its translation is CASSLAPDQETQYF.